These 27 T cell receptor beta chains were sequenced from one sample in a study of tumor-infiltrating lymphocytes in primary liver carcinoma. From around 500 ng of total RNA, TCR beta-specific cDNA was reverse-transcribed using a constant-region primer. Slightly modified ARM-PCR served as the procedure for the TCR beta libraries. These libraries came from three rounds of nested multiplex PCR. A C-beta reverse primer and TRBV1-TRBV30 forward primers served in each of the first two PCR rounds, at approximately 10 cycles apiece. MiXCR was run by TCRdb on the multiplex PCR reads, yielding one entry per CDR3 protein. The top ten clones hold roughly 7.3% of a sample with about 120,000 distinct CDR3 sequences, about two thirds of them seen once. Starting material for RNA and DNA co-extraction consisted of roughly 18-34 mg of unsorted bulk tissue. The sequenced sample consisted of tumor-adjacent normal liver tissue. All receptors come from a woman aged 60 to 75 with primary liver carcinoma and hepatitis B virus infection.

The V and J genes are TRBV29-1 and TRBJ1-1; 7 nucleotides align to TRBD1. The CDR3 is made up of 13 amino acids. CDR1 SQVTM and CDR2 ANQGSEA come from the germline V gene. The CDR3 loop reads CGAGTETNTEAFF. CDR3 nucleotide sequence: TGCGGCGCCGGGACAGAAACGAACACTGAAGCTTTCTTT.

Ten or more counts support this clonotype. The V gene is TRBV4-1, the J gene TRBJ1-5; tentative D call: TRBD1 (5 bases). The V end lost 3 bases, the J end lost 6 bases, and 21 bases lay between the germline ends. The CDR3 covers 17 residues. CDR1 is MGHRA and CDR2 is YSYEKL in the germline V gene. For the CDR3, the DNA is TGCGCCAGCAGCCATGGCAGGGCCTATCGAATTGGTCAGCCCCAGCATTTT. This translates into CASSHGRAYRIGQPQHF.

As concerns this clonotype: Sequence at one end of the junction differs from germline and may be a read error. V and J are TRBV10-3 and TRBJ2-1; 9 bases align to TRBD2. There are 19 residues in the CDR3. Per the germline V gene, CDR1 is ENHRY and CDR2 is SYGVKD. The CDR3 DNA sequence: TGTGCCATCAGTGAGTCGACTACACCTAGGAGCGGGAGGATGAATGAGCAGTTATTC. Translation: CAISESTTPRSGRMNEQLF.

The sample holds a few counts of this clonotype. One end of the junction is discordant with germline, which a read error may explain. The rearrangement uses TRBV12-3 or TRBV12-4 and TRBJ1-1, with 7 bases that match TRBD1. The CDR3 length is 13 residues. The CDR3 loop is CACSPLTGTEAFF. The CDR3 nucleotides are TGTGCCTGCAGTCCCCTGACAGGGACTGAAGCTTTCTTT.

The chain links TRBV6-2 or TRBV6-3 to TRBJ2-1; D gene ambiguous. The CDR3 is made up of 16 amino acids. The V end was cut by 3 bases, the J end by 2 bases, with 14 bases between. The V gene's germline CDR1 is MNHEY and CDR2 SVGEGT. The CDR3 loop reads CASSYYWETAYNEQFF. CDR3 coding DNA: TGTGCCAGCAGTTATTACTGGGAAACTGCCTACAATGAGCAGTTCTTC.

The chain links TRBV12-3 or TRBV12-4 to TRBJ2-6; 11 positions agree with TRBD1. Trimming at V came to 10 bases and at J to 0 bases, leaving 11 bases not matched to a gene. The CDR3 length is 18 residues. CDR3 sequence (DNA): TGTGCCACTAGTCCTCGGACAGGGGGCTCCTCTGGGGCCAACGTCCTGACTTTC. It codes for CATSPRTGGSSGANVLTF.

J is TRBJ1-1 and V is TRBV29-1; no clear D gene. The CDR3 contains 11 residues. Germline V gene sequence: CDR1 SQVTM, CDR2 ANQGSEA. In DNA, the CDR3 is TGCAACGTCAGATTGAACACTGAAGCTTTCTTT. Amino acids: CNVRLNTEAFF.

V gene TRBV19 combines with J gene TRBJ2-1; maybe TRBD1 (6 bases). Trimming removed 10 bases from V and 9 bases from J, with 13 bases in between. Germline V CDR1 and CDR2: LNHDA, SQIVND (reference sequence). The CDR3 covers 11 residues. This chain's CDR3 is CAMNRAGEQFF. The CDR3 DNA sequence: TGTGCCATGAACAGGGCAGGTGAGCAGTTCTTC.

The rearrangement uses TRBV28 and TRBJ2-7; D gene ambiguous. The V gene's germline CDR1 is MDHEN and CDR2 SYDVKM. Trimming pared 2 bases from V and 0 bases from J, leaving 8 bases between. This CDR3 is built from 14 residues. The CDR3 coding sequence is TGTGCCAGCAGTTTAATGGGTATCTCCTACGAGCAGTACTTC. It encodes CASSLMGISYEQYF.

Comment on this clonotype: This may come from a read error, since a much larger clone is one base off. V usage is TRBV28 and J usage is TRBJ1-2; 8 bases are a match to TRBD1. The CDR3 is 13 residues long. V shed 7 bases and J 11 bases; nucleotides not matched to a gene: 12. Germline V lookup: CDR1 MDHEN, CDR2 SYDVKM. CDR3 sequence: CASTYQQDRAYTF. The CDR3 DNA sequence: TGTGCCAGCACCTATCAGCAGGACAGGGCATACACCTTC.

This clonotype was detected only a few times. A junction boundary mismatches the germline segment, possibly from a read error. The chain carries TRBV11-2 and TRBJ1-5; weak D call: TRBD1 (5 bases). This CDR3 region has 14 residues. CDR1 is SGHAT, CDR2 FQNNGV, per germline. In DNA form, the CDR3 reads TGTGCAAGCAGCTTATGGTGGGGCAATCAGTCCCAGCATTTT. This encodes CASSLWWGNQSQHF.

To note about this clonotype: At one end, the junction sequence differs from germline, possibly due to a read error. CDR3 DNA sequence: TGTACCATCAGTGACTCAGGACTAGCCAGCGAGCAGTACTTC. Protein product: CTISDSGLASEQYF. The chain joins TRBV10-3 to TRBJ2-7, with 8 nucleotides matching TRBD2. The V gene's germline CDR1 is ENHRY and CDR2 SYGVKD. The CDR3 runs 14 residues.

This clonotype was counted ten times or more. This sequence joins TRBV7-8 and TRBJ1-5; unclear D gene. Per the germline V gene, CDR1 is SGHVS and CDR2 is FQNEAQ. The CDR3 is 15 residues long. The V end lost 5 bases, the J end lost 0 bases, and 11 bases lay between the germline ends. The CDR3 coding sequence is TGTGCCAGCAGCGAGACGCAGGATAGCAATCAGCCCCAGCATTTT. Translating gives CASSETQDSNQPQHF.

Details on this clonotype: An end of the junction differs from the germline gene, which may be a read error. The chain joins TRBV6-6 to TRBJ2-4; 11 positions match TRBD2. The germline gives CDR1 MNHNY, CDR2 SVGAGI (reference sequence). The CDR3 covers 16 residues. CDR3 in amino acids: CASGYGGLAVQIIQYF. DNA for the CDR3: TGTGCCAGCGGTTACGGGGGACTAGCGGTTCAAATCATTCAGTACTTC.

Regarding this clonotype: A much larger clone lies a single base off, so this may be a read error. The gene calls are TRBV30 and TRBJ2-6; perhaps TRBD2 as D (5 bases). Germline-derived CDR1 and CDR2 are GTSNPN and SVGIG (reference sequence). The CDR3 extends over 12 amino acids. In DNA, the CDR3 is TGTGGAGCTGGGAGTGGGGCCAACGTCCTGACTTTC. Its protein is CGAGSGANVLTF.

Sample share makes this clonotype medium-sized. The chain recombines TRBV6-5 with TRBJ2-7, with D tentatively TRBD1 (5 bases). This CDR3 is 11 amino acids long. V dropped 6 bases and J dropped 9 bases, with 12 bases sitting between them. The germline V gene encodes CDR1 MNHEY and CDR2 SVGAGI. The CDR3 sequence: CASRKGVWQYF. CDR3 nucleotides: TGTGCCAGCAGAAAAGGGGTCTGGCAGTACTTC.

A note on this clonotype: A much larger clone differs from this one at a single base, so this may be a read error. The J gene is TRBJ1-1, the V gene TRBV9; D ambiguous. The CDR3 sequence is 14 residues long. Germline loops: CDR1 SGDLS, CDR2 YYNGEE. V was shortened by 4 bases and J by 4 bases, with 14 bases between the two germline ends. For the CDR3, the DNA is TGTGCCAGCAGCACCCGGAACACTCGCACTGAAGCTTTCTTT. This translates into CASSTRNTRTEAFF.

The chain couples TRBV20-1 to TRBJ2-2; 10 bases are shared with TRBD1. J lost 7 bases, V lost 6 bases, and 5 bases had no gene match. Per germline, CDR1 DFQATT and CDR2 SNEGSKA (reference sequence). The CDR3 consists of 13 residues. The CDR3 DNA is TGCAGTGCAATAAGGACAGGGGGCGGGGAGCTGTTTTTT. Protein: CSAIRTGGGELFF.

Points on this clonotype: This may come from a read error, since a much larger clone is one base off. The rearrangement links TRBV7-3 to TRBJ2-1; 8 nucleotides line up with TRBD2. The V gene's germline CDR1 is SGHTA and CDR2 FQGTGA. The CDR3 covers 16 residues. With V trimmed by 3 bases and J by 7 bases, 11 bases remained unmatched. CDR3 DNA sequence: TGTGCCAGCAGCTTCGCAGGGACTAGGGGGAGTAATGAGCAGTTCTTC. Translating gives CASSFAGTRGSNEQFF. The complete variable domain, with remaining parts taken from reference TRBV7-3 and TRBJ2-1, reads GAGVSQTPSNKVTEKGKYVELRCDPISGHTALYWYRQSLGQGPEFLIYFQGTGAADDSGLPNDRFFAVRPEGSVSTLKIQRTERGDSAVYLCASSFAGTRGSNEQFFGPGTRLTVL.

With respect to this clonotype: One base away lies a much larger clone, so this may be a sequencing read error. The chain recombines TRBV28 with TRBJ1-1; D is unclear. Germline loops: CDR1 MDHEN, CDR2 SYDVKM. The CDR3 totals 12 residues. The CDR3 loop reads CTSRSVALVAFF. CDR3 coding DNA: TGTACCAGCAGGTCGGTGGCGTTAGTAGCTTTCTTT. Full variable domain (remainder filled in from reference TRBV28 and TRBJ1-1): DVKVTQSSRYLVKRTGEKVFLECVQDMDHENMFWYRQDPGLGLRLIYFSYDVKMKEKGDIPEGYSVSREKKERFSLILESASTNQTSMYLCTSRSVALVAFFGQGTRLTVV.

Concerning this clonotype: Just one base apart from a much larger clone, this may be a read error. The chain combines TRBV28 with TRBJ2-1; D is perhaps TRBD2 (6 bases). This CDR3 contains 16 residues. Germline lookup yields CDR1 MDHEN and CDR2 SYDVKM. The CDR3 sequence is CAISPMGGRSGNEQFF. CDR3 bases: TGTGCCATCAGTCCTATGGGTGGGAGGAGTGGAAATGAGCAGTTCTTC.

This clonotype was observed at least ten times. The CDR3 sequence: CASGETGPNTEAFF. The DNA for the CDR3 is TGTGCCAGCGGGGAGACAGGACCCAACACTGAAGCTTTCTTT. The rearrangement joins TRBV6-2 or TRBV6-3 to TRBJ1-1, with D possibly TRBD1 on 6 matching bases. The CDR3 is 14 residues long. The germline gives CDR1 MNHEY, CDR2 SVGEGT. V gave up 8 bases and J gave up 2 bases, with 15 bases separating them.

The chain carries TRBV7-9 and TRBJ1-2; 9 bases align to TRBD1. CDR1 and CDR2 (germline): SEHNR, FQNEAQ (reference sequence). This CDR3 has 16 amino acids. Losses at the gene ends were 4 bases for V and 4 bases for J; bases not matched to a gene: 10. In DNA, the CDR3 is TGTGCCAGCAGCTCAGCCGGGACAGGGAAAGGCTATGGCTACACCTTC. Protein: CASSSAGTGKGYGYTF.

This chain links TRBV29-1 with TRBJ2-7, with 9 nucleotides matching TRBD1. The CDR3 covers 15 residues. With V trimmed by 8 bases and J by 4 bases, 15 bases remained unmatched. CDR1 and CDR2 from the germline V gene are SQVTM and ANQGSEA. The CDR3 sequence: CSLQRTGASGYEQYF. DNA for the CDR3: TGCAGCCTCCAACGGACAGGGGCTTCTGGTTACGAGCAGTACTTC.

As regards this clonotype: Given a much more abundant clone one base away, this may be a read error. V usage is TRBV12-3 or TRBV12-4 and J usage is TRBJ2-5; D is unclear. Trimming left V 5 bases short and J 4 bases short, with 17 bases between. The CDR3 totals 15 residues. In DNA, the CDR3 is TGTGCCAGCAGTGTTAACACAGCATCCCCAGAGACCCAGTACTTC. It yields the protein CASSVNTASPETQYF.

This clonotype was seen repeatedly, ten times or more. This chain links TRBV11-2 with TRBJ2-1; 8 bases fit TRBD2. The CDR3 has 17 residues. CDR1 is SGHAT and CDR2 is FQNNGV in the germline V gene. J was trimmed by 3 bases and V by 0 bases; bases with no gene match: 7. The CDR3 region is CASSLDRGGRFYNEQFF. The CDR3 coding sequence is TGTGCCAGCAGCTTAGATAGGGGCGGGAGGTTCTACAATGAGCAGTTCTTC.

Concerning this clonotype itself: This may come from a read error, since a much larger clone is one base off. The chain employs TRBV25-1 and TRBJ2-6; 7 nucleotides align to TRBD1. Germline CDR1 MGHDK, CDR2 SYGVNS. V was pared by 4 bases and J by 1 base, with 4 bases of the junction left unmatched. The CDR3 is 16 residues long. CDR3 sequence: CASSAPTGSGANVLTF. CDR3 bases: TGTGCCAGCAGTGCCCCGACAGGGTCTGGGGCCAACGTCCTGACTTTC.